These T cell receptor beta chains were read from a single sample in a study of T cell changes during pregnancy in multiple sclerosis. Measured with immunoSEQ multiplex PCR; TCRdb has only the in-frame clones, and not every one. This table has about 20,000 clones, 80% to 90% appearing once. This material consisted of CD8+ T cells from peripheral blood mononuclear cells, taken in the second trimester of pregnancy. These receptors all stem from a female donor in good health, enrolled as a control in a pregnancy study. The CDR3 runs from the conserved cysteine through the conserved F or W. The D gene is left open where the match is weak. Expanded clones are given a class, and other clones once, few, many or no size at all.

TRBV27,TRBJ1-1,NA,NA,TGTGCCAGCAGTTTGCAGGGTAGCACTGAAGCTTTCTTT,CASSLQGSTEAFF
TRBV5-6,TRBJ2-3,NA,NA,TGTGCCAGCAGGCGAGTCGGGCGGGGGCGATCCCTCGTGGTAGATACGCAGTATTTT,CASRRVGRGRSLVVDTQYF
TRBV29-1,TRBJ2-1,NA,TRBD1,TGCAGCGGGACCCCGGGACAGGGGTACAATGAGCAGTTCTTC,CSGTPGQGYNEQFF
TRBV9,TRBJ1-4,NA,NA,TGTGCCAGCAGCGTAGACCATCGGGTTGAAAAACTGTTTTTT,CASSVDHRVEKLFF
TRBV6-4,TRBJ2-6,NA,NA,TGTGCCAGCAGTGCATCAGGGGAATCTGGGGCCAACGTCCTGACTTTC,CASSASGESGANVLTF
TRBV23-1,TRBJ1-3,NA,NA,TGCGCCAGCAAAAGTGGTCAGGATCCCCCTTCTGGAAACACCATATATTTT,CASKSGQDPPSGNTIYF
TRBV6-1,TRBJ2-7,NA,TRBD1,TGTGCCACCGAGGACAGGGTAGGTGACGAGCAGTACTTC,CATEDRVGDEQYF
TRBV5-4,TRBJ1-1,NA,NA,TGTGCCAGCACCCCGGACGGGGACACTGAAGCTTTCTTT,CASTPDGDTEAFF
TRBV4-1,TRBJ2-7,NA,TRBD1,TGCGCCAGCAGCCAACAACCGACAGGGACGGCCTACGAGCAGTACTTC,CASSQQPTGTAYEQYF
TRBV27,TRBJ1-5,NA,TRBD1,TGTGCCAGCAGTAACGGACAGGGGGGCAATCAGCCCCAGCATTTT,CASSNGQGGNQPQHF
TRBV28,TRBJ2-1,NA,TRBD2,TGTGCCAGCTATCCAGCGGGAGGCAATGAGCAGTTCTTC,CASYPAGGNEQFF
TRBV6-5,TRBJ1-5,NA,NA,TGTGCCAGCAGTGAAGAGGGAGTGGTTCAGCCCCAGCATTTT,CASSEEGVVQPQHF
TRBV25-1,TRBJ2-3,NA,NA,TGTGCCAGCAGTGACTCAGGGCCACACCTCACAGATACGCAGTATTTT,CASSDSGPHLTDTQYF
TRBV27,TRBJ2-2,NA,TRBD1,TGTGCCAGCAGTAGGGACAGACTATCATTCAACACCGGGGAGCTGTTTTTT,CASSRDRLSFNTGELFF
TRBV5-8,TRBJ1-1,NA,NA,TGTGCCAGCAGCTGGGTGGGGGGCACTGAAGCTTTCTTT,CASSWVGGTEAFF
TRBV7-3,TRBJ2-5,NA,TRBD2,TGTGCCAGCAGCCCTACTAGCGAAGAAGAGACCCAGTACTTC,CASSPTSEEETQYF
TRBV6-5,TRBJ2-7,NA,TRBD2,TGTGCCAGCAGTTACTCCCGGGACTACTACGAGCAGTACTTC,CASSYSRDYYEQYF
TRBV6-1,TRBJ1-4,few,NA,TGTGCCAGCATCCCCACAGGTTCTGTCGGTTTAGGACTGTTTTTT,CASIPTGSVGLGLFF
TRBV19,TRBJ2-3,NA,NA,TGTGCCAGTAGTCCCTCTCTACTAGAAGTCGGAACAGATACGCAGTATTTT,CASSPSLLEVGTDTQYF
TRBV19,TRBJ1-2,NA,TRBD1,TGTGCCAGTAGTGCCCAGGGGGCCGGCTATGGCTACACCTTC,CASSAQGAGYGYTF
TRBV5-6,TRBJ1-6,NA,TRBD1,TGTGCCAGCAGCGCGGCCGGGACAGGGGATTCACCCCTCCACTTT,CASSAAGTGDSPLHF
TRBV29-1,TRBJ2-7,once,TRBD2,TGCAGCGTTGAAGATCGAGGGAGACTAGCGGGAAGTGGAGAGCAGTACTTC,CSVEDRGRLAGSGEQYF
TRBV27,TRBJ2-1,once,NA,TGTGCCAGCAGTTTACTTGCGTACCCCTACAATGAGCAGTTCTTC,CASSLLAYPYNEQFF
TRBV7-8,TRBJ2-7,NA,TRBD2,TGTGCCAGCAGCGCGGGGGGGGCGGGGGCCATTACGGGGCAGTACTTC,CASSAGGAGAITGQYF
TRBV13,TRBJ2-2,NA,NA,TGTGCCAGCAGCCCGGCGGGGACCGGGGAGCTGTTTTTT,CASSPAGTGELFF
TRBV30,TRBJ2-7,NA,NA,TGTGCCTGGAACGAGGGTGGCGAGCAGTACTTC,CAWNEGGEQYF
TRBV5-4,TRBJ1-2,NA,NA,TGTGCCAGCACTCTAGGTGGGGGGGGCCTTGGCTACACCTTC,CASTLGGGGLGYTF
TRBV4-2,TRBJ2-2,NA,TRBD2,TGTGCCAGCAGCCAGGAGACTAGCGGGAGTTCGAACACCGGGGAGCTGTTTTTT,CASSQETSGSSNTGELFF
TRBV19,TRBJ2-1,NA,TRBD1,TGTGCCAGTACCAAGGACAGGGTGAGTGATGAGCAGTTCTTC,CASTKDRVSDEQFF
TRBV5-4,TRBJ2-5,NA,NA,TGTGCCAGCAGCACCGGAGGGGAGACCCAGTACTTC,CASSTGGETQYF
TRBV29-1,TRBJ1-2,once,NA,TGCAGCGTTGTGGGAGAAGAGGGCTATGGCTACACCTTC,CSVVGEEGYGYTF
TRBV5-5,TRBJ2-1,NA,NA,TGTGCCAGCAGCTTAGGGAGCAGGAATGAGCAGTTCTTC,CASSLGSRNEQFF
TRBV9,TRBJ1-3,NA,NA,TGTGCCAGCAGCGTAGACGTCAGCTCTGGAAACACCATATATTTT,CASSVDVSSGNTIYF
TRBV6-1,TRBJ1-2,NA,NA,TGTGCCAGCAGCCTGGGGCAAGGGGGCTACACCTTC,CASSLGQGGYTF
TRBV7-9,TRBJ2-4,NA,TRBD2,TGTGCCAGCAGCCCGGGACTAGCAAACAAAAACATTCAGTACTTC,CASSPGLANKNIQYF
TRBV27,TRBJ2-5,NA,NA,TGTGCCAGCAGTTTCATGGTTGGCAGGGTCGAGACCCAGTACTTC,CASSFMVGRVETQYF
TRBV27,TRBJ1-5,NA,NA,TGTGCCAGCAGTTTCTCCGGCAGGGGAGATCAGCCCCAGCATTTT,CASSFSGRGDQPQHF
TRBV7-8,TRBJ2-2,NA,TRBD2,TGTGCCAGCAGCTTAGCCCCTCTAGCGGGGGCCAGAACCGGGGAGCTGTTTTTT,CASSLAPLAGARTGELFF